Sequencing of this T cell receptor (beta chain) was carried out in a study of blood T cell repertoires in COVID-19. Study-wide context: Whether acute or convalescent, the COVID-19 samples came from the United States, Italy and Spain.

Produced via immunoSEQ multiplex PCR; TCRdb's table is partial and in-frame only. This sample yields 140,000 to 150,000 clones, of which roughly 85% are seen a single time; around 8% belongs to the top ten. During active infection, Seattle patients enrolled and were then monitored through disease. The V and J ends lost 0 bases and 0 bases, in that order; junction bases with no gene match: 10. Germline CDR1 reads SGHNT; CDR2 reads YENEEA. This CDR3 is 18 amino acids long. The material sequenced was peripheral blood. This receptor was taken from a woman in her sixties with COVID-19, enrolled during active disease. J is TRBJ2-5 and V is TRBV11-3; TRBD1 agrees at 7 bases. The CDR3 here is CASSLDLPTGLNQETQYF. DNA of the CDR3: TGTGCCAGCAGCTTAGATCTCCCGACAGGGTTGAACCAAGAGACCCAGTACTTC. Combining the CDR3 with reference TRBV11-3 and TRBJ2-5 gives the whole variable domain EAGVVQSPRYKIIEKKQPVAFWCNPISGHNTLYWYLQNLGQGPELLIRYENEEAVDDSQLPKDRFSAERLKGVDSTLKIQPAELGDSAVYLCASSLDLPTGLNQETQYFGPGTRLLVL.